Here is one T cell receptor (beta chain) with its context. PCR used 60 Vbeta primers and 13 Jbeta primers. The data were produced by immunoSEQ multiplex PCR, yet TCRdb's version contains in-frame clones alone and is incomplete. Found here are about 150,000 clones, approximately 80% of them singletons; the top ten hold roughly 13%. These data are taken from a study of cytomegalovirus exposure and HLA in healthy donors. Trimming at V came to 6 bases and at J to 8 bases, leaving 12 bases not matched to a gene. The CDR3 runs 15 residues. CDR1 MNHEY and CDR2 SVGAGI come from the germline V gene. The chain employs TRBV6-5 and TRBJ2-1, with TRBD2 identical over 8 bases. Sequences were obtained from PBMCs. This clonotype was obtained from a young man in good health and CMV-seropositive. The CDR3, as DNA: TGTGCCAGCAGAAAGAGCGGGAGCTCGAACTATGAGCAGTTCTTC. Residues: CASRKSGSSNYEQFF.